This T cell receptor (beta chain) originates from a study of blood T cell repertoires in COVID-19. The wider study: Acute-phase and convalescent COVID-19 samples originated in the United States, Italy and Spain. T cells, B-cell-depleted T cells, or PBMCs provided the cDNA or gDNA that served as material.

Here immunoSEQ multiplex PCR was the method, and the copy in TCRdb shows in-frame clones only, minus some. The sample records fewer than 250,000 clones, 84% being singletons. Those enrolled, adults aged roughly 18 to 90 years, came from about two dozen US areas. Participants had their cohort set by participant-reported clinical history. Germline V gene lookup returns CDR1 LGHDT and CDR2 YNNKEL (reference sequence). The CDR3 spans 16 residues. The V and J ends lost 3 bases and 6 bases, in that order; junction bases with no gene match: 10. The chain is built from TRBV3-1 (or the pseudogene TRBV3-2) and TRBJ2-2, with TRBD2 matching 7 bases. Source material: PBMCs or T cells enriched from blood (not recorded which). This TCR was sampled from a woman in her thirties who had recovered from COVID-19. The CDR3 reads CASSHHGTILPGELFF. The CDR3 coding sequence is TGTGCCAGCAGCCATCACGGGACTATTTTGCCCGGGGAGCTGTTTTTT.